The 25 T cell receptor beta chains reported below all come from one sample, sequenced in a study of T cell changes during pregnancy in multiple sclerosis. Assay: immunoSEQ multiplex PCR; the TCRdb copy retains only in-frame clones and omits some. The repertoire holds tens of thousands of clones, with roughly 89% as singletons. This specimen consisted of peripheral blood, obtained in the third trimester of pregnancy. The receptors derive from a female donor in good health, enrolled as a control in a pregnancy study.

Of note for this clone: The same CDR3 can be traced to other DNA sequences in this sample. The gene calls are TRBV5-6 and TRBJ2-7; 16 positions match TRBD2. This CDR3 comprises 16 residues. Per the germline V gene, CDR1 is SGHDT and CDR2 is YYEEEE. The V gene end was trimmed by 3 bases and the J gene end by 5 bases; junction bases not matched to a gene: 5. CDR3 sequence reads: CASSWGLAGGTHEQYF. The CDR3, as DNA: TGTGCCAGCAGCTGGGGACTAGCGGGAGGGACCCACGAGCAGTACTTC.

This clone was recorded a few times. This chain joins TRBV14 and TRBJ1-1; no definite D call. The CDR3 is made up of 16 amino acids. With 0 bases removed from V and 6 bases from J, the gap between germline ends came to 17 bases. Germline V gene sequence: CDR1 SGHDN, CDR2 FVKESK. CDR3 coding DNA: TGTGCCAGCAGCCAAGATTGGGCGGGCCGGCGCTCTGAAGCTTTCTTT. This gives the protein CASSQDWAGRRSEAFF. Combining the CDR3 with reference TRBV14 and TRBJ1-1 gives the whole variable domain EAGVTQFPSHSVIEKGQTVTLRCDPISGHDNLYWYRRVMGKEIKFLLHFVKESKQDESGMPNNRFLAERTGGTYSTLKVQPAELEDSGVYFCASSQDWAGRRSEAFFGQGTRLTVV.

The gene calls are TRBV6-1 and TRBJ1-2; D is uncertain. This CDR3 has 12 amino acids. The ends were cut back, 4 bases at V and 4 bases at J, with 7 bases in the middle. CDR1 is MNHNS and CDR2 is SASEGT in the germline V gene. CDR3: CASSAAAYGYTF. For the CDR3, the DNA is TGTGCCAGCAGTGCGGCGGCCTATGGCTACACCTTC.

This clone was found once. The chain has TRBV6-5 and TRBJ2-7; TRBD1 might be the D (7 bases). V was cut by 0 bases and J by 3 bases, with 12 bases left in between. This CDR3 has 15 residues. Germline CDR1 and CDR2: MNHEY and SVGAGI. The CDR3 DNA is TGTGCCAGCAGTTACTCTGGAGGGACAGACTACGAGCAGTACTTC. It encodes CASSYSGGTDYEQYF.

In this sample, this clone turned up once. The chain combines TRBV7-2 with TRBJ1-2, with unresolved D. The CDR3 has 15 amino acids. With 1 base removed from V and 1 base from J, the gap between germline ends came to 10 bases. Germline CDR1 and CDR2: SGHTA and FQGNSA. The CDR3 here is CASSLGQAFNYGYTF. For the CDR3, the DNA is TGTGCCAGCAGCTTAGGGCAGGCATTTAACTATGGCTACACCTTC.

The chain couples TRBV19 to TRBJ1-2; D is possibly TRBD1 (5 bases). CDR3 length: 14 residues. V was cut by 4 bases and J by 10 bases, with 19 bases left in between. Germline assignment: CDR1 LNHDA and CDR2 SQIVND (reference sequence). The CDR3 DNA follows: TGTGCCAGTAGTACCGTACAGGACGTTCCGGACTACACCTTC. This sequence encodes CASSTVQDVPDYTF.

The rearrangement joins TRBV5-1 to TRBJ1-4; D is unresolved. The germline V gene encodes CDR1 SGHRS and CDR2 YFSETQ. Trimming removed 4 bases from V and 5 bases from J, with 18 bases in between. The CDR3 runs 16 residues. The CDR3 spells CASSHYTITNNEKLFF. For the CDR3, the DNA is TGCGCCAGCAGCCACTACACCATCACGAACAATGAAAAACTGTTTTTT. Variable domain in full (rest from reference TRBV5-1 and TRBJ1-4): KAGVTQTPRYLIKTRGQQVTLSCSPISGHRSVSWYQQTPGQGLQFLFEYFSETQRNKGNFPGRFSGRQFSNSRSEMNVSTLELGDSALYLCASSHYTITNNEKLFFGSGTQLSVL.

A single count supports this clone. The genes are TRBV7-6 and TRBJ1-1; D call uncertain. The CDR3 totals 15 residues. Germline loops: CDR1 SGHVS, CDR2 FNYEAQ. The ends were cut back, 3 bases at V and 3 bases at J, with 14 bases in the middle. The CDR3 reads CASSLVLARDTEAFF. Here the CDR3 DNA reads TGTGCCAGCAGCTTGGTGTTAGCGAGGGACACTGAAGCTTTCTTT. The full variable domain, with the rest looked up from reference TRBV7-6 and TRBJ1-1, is GAGVSQSPRYKVTKRGQDVALRCDPISGHVSLYWYRQALGQGPEFLTYFNYEAQQDKSGLPNDRFSAERPEGSISTLTIQRTEQRDSAMYRCASSLVLARDTEAFFGQGTRLTVV.

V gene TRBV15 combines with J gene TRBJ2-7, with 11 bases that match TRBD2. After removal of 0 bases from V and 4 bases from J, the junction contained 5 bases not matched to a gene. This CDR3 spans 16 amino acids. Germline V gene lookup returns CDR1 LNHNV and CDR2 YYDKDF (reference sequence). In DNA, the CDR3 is TGTGCCACCAGCAGAGATCGTGCTAGCGGGGGGTACGAGCAGTACTTC. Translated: CATSRDRASGGYEQYF. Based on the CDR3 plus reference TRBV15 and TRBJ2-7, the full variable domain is DAMVIQNPRYQVTQFGKPVTLSCSQTLNHNVMYWYQQKSSQAPKLLFHYYDKDFNNEADTPDNFQSRRPNTSFCFLDIRSPGLGDTAMYLCATSRDRASGGYEQYFGPGTRLTVT.

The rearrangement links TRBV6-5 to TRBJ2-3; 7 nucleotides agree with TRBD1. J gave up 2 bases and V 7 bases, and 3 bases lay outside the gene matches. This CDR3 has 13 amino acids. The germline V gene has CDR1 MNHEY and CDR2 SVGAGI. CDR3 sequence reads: CASKGTATDTQYF. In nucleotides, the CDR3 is TGTGCCAGCAAAGGGACAGCCACAGATACGCAGTATTTT.

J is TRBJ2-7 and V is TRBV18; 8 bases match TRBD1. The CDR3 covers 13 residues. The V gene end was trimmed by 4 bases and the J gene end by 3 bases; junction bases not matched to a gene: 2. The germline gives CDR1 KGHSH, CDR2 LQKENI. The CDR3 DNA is TGTGCCAGCTCACGGGACAGGAACTACGAGCAGTACTTC. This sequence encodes CASSRDRNYEQYF. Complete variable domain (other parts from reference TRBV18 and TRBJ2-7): NAGVMQNPRHLVRRRGQEARLRCSPMKGHSHVYWYRQLPEEGLKFMVYLQKENIIDESGMPKERFSAEFPKEGPSILRIQQVVRGDSAAYFCASSRDRNYEQYFGPGTRLTVT.

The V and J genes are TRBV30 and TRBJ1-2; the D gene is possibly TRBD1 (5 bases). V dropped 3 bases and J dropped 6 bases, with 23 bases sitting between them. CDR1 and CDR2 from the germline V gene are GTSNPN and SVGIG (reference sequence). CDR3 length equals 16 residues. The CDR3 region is CAWRTALGQGLDGYTF. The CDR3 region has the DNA TGTGCCTGGAGAACGGCCCTAGGGCAGGGCCTTGATGGCTACACCTTC.

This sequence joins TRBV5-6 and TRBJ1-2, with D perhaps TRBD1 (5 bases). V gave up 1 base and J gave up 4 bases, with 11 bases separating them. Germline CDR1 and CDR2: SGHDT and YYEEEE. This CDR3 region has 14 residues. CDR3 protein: CASSLRGISYGYTF. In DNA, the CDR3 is TGTGCCAGCAGCTTGCGGGGGATCAGCTATGGCTACACCTTC.

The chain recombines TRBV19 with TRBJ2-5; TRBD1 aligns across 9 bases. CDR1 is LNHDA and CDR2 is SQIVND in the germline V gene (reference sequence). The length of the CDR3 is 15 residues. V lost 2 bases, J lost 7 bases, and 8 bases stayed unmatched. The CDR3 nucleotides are TGTGCCAGTAGTATACGAAGGGGACAGGGAGGGACCCAGTACTTC. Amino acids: CASSIRRGQGGTQYF.

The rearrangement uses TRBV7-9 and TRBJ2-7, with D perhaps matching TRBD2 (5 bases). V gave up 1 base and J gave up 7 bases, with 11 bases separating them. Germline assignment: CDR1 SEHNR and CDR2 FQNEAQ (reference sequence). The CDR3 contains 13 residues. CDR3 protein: CASSLVRTGEQYF. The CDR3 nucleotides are TGTGCCAGCAGCTTAGTGCGGACGGGGGAGCAGTACTTC.

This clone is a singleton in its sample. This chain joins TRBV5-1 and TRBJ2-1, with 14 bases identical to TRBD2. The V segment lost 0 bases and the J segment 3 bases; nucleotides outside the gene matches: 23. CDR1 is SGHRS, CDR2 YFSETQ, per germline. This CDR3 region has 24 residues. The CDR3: CASSLERPKRGTSGSPVFYNEQFF. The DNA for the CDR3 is TGCGCCAGCAGCTTGGAACGCCCGAAGCGAGGGACTAGCGGGAGTCCCGTCTTCTACAATGAGCAGTTCTTC.

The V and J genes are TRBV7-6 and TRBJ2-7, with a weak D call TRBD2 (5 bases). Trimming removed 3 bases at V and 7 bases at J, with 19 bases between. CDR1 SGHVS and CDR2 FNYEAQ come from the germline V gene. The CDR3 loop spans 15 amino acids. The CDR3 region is CASSFRGSPTIEQYF. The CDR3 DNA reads TGTGCCAGCAGCTTTCGGGGATCGCCTACTATAGAGCAGTACTTC.

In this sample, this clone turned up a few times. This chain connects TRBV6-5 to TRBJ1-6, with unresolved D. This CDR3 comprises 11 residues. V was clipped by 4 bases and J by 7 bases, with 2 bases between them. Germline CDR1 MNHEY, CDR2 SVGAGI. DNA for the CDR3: TGTGCCAGCAGTTCGAATTCACCCCTCCACTTT. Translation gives CASSSNSPLHF.

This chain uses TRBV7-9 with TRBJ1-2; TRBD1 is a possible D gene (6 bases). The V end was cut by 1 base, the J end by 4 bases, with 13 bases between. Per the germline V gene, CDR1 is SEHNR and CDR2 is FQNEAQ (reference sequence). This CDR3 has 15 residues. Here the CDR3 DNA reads TGTGCCAGCAGCTTAGGGGGGCCCGAGGTCTATGGCTACACCTTC. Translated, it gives CASSLGGPEVYGYTF.

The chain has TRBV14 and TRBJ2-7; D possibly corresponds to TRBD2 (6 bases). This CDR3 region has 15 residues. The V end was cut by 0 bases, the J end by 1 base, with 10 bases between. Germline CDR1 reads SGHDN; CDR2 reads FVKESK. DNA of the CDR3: TGTGCCAGCAGCCAAGATCCGGGGAGGTCCTACGAGCAGTACTTC. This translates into CASSQDPGRSYEQYF. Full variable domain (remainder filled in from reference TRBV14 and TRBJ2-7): EAGVTQFPSHSVIEKGQTVTLRCDPISGHDNLYWYRRVMGKEIKFLLHFVKESKQDESGMPNNRFLAERTGGTYSTLKVQPAELEDSGVYFCASSQDPGRSYEQYFGPGTRLTVT.

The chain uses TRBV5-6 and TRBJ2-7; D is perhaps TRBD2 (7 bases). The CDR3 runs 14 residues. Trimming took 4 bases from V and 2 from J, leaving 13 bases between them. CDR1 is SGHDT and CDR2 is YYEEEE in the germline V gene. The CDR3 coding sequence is TGTGCCAGCAGCCGCCGGGGGGCCACCTACGAGCAGTACTTC. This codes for CASSRRGATYEQYF.

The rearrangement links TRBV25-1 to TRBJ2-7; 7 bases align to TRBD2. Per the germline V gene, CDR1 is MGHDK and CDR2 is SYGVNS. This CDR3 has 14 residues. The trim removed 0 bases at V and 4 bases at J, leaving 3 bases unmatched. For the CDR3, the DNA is TGTGCCAGCAGTGAATACTATAGCGGGTACGAGCAGTACTTC. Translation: CASSEYYSGYEQYF.

CDR3 loop: CASSQDSGGQGEQYF. CDR3 DNA: TGCGCCAGCAGCCAAGATAGCGGGGGGCAAGGCGAGCAGTACTTC. The chain links TRBV4-3 to TRBJ2-7; the match to TRBD2 covers 10 bases. The CDR3 has 15 residues. V shed 0 bases and J 6 bases; nucleotides not matched to a gene: 5. CDR1 is LGHNA and CDR2 is YSLEER in the germline V gene.

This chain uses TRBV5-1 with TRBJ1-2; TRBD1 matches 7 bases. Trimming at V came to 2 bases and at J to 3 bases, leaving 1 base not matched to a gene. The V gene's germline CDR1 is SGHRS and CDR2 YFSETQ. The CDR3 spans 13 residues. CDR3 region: CASSFQGDYGYTF. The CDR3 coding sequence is TGCGCCAGCAGCTTCCAGGGGGACTATGGCTACACCTTC.

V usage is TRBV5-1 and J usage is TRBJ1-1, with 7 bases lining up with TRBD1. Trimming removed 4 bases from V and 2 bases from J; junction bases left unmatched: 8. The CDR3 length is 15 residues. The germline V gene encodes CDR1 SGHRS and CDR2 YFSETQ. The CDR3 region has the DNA TGCGCCAGCAGCCCCGGGAGACAGGGAAACACTGAAGCTTTCTTT. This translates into CASSPGRQGNTEAFF.